This T cell receptor (beta chain) appears in the sequencing data of a study of blood T cell repertoires in COVID-19 (dated by TCRdb to about 2020). General notes on the study: Samples from collaborators originated in the United States, Italy and Spain and spanned both the acute and convalescent phases of COVID-19. The material from the prospective study consisted of cDNA or gDNA derived from T cells, B-cell-depleted T cells, or PBMCs. Subjects who had been exposed to COVID-19, were actively infected with it, or had recovered from it provided the deeply sampled blood TCRbeta repertoires that made up the dataset. A freely available public database, intended as a resource for researchers studying the immune response to SARS-CoV-2, is where the repertoires were released. Samples came from the ongoing ImmuneRACE study (first 160 participants) plus 1,254 subjects from 6 global collaborators. The sample metadata nearly always contained a de-identified subject ID, COVID-19 status, age in years and sex. HLA class I and class II types, where available, came from metadata supplied by the sample provider rather than from assay-based typing.

At one collaborating source in Seattle, patients were enrolled during active infection and were followed longitudinally through the course of disease. Each collaborating institution followed its own protocols to collect whole blood in K2EDTA tubes. For TCRbeta analysis, collaborator samples were shipped as frozen whole blood, as isolated PBMCs, or as DNA extracted from either sample type. Beyond this particular receptor, the publication reports: Clinical and demographic metadata were provided uncurated, with the amount varying by source and participant.

Trimming accounts for 7 bases at V and 0 bases at J, while the number of junction bases matched to no gene is 4. Reading from cysteine to phenylalanine, the CDR3 counts 15 amino acids. This entry keeps only the CDR3 DNA: 45 bases, framed from base 1. According to the germline V gene, CDR1 reads KGHDR and CDR2 reads SFDVKD. TCRbeta CDR3 regions were amplified from genomic DNA using the immunoSEQ Assay, a bias-controlled multiplex PCR. The paper's processing steps were these. The number of nucleated cells in each sample was estimated by amplification of reference gene primers within the assay. Sequence reads were collapsed and filtered to measure the absolute abundance of every unique TCRbeta CDR3 rearrangement. For each sample, productive Simpson clonality was calculated by taking the square root of Simpson's diversity index across productive rearrangements. The immuneACCESS repertoire file appears here via TCRdb, limited to in-frame rearrangements. These files lack a portion of the clones; in checked studies, under half of the deficit traces to unresolved V genes, and the cause of the others is not known. Clone size and the V and J calls come from that table; the DNA yielded D and trimming. The table for this sample lists 450,000 or so clones; about 90% of them were counted only once. Roughly 0.76% of the sample is taken by the ten largest.

On this clone itself: Its recognized antigen is unknown. Nothing much larger sits one base from this clone, and base qualities are not available.

The clonotype was recovered from a man between 18 and 29 years old with COVID-19, enrolled during active disease. Recombination connected TRBV24-1 to TRBJ2-2; TRBD1 fits 7 bases in the junction. The material sequenced was peripheral blood. In nucleotides, the sequence is TGTGCCACCAGGGAGACAGGGCCGAACACCGGGGAGCTGTTTTTT. Its coded protein is CATRETGPNTGELFF.